Below, 16 T cell receptor beta chains from the same sample are listed, as sequenced in a study of CD8+CD57+ T cells in acquired aplastic anemia. Template material for TCR beta VDJ and CDR3 profiling consisted of genomic DNA. One entry per CDR3 protein results from TCRdb running MiXCR on the reads. The table has 150,000 to 200,000 distinct CDR3 sequences, around 48% seen once. Selection for sequencing was limited to patients who had shown CD8+CD57+ cell expansion by flow cytometry. Sequencing was performed on sorted CD4+, CD8+, or CD8+CD57+ T cells (not recorded which) from PBMCs. The receptors were gathered from a human donor with aplastic anemia.

The chain couples TRBV5-1 to TRBJ1-2; 7 nucleotides match TRBD1. The V gene end was trimmed by 0 bases and the J gene end by 5 bases; junction bases not matched to a gene: 7. CDR3 length: 15 amino acids. From germline, CDR1 is SGHRS and CDR2 YFSETQ. The CDR3: CASSLGQGDLYGYTF. The CDR3 DNA sequence: TGCGCCAGCAGCTTGGGACAGGGTGACCTATATGGCTACACCTTC.

This clonotype was counted a few times. The chain uses TRBV7-8 and TRBJ2-3; D is unclear. V dropped 1 base and J dropped 3 bases, with 8 bases sitting between them. Per germline, CDR1 SGHVS and CDR2 FQNEAQ. This CDR3 comprises 14 residues. This CDR3 reads CASSLVLRTDTQYF. DNA for the CDR3: TGTGCCAGCAGCTTAGTTCTGCGTACAGATACGCAGTATTTT. The full variable domain, in which reference TRBV7-8 and TRBJ2-3 provide the parts outside the CDR3, is GAGVSQSPRYKVAKRGQDVALRCDPISGHVSLFWYQQALGQGPEFLTYFQNEAQLDKSGLPSDRFFAERPEGSVSTLKIQRTQQEDSAVYLCASSLVLRTDTQYFGPGTRLTVL.

The chain couples TRBV9 to TRBJ2-7; 7 nucleotides agree with TRBD2. This CDR3 region has 15 residues. Germline trimming cut 0 bases from V and 3 bases from J; bases unmatched to any gene: 6. Germline V lookup: CDR1 SGDLS, CDR2 YYNGEE. CDR3 protein: CASSVGASGLYEQYF. For the CDR3, the DNA is TGTGCCAGCAGCGTAGGGGCTAGCGGTCTCTACGAGCAGTACTTC. Variable domain in full (rest from reference TRBV9 and TRBJ2-7): DSGVTQTPKHLITATGQRVTLRCSPRSGDLSVYWYQQSLDQGLQFLIQYYNGEERAKGNILERFSAQQFPDLHSELNLSSLELGDSALYFCASSVGASGLYEQYFGPGTRLTVT.

This clonotype has a handful of counts. A much bigger clone sits one base away, suggesting this may be a read error. The chain combines TRBV10-3 with TRBJ2-7; D is ambiguous. V dropped 8 bases and J dropped 6 bases, with 14 bases sitting between them. Germline V CDR1 and CDR2: ENHRY, SYGVKD. The CDR3 consists of 12 residues. CDR3 coding DNA: TGTGCCATCGGCGACAATCTCTCCGAGCAGTACTTC. Protein: CAIGDNLSEQYF.

This clonotype was detected ten times or more. The chain couples TRBV12-3 or TRBV12-4 to TRBJ1-5, with D uncertain. Trimming took off 3 bases at V and 3 bases at J, with 15 bases between the two ends. This CDR3 spans 16 amino acids. CDR3 DNA: TGTGCCAGCAGTTTCAATGGGCGGAACGTCAATCAGCCCCAGCATTTT. This gives the protein CASSFNGRNVNQPQHF.

This clonotype has a count of ten or more. The CDR3 reads CASSLEANTGELFF. The CDR3 nucleotides are TGTGCCAGCAGCTTGGAGGCGAACACCGGGGAGCTGTTTTTT. V and J are TRBV11-2 and TRBJ2-2, with TRBD2 as a possible D gene (5 bases). The CDR3 contains 14 residues. The germline V and J ends were trimmed by 3 bases and 0 bases, with 5 bases remaining between them. The V gene's germline CDR1 is SGHAT and CDR2 FQNNGV.

This clonotype occurred many times. V gene TRBV28 combines with J gene TRBJ1-6, with TRBD1 as a possible D gene (5 bases). The CDR3 is 13 residues long. The V end lost 7 bases, the J end lost 14 bases, and 18 bases lay between the germline ends. Germline V gene data show CDR1 as MDHEN and CDR2 as SYDVKM. DNA of the CDR3: TGTGCCAGCAATGGGGCAGTGGCCAGGGCCCTCCACTTT. Translated: CASNGAVARALHF.

The chain carries TRBV10-3 and TRBJ1-5; D is possibly TRBD1 (6 bases). This CDR3 contains 15 residues. The germline V gene has CDR1 ENHRY and CDR2 SYGVKD. The V end was cut by 5 bases, the J end by 5 bases, with 16 bases between. The CDR3 loop reads CAISWGPAIYQPQHF. The CDR3, as DNA: TGTGCCATCAGTTGGGGGCCAGCAATTTATCAGCCCCAGCATTTT.

This clonotype occurred a few times. The rearrangement joins TRBV29-1 to TRBJ1-2; D remains unclear. Germline V gives CDR1 SQVTM, CDR2 ANQGSEA. Trimming took 6 bases from V and 0 from J, leaving 14 bases between them. The length of the CDR3 is 14 residues. CDR3 bases: TGCAGCGTCGCCACGGACCCTTCTAACTATGGCTACACCTTC. Amino acid sequence: CSVATDPSNYGYTF.

The chain joins TRBV15 to TRBJ1-1, with D uncertain. Germline CDR1 reads LNHNV; CDR2 reads YYDKDF (reference sequence). CDR3 length equals 13 residues. Trimming took 5 bases from V and 6 from J, leaving 13 bases between them. CDR3 residues: CATSFRGTAEAFF. CDR3 DNA: TGTGCCACCAGCTTCCGAGGAACGGCTGAAGCTTTCTTT.

This clonotype appeared a single time. The chain recombines TRBV15 with TRBJ2-2; D unresolved. V gave up 0 bases and J gave up 3 bases, with 8 bases separating them. The CDR3 runs to 15 residues. Germline loops: CDR1 LNHNV, CDR2 YYDKDF (reference sequence). CDR3 protein: CATSRDPLYTGELFF. The CDR3 DNA is TGTGCCACCAGCAGAGACCCCTTATACACCGGGGAGCTGTTTTTT.

This clonotype was recorded many times. This chain links TRBV20-1 with TRBJ1-5; 7 bases are a match to TRBD1. The CDR3 totals 14 residues. V shed 5 bases, J shed 4 bases, and the junction held 8 bases outside the gene matches. Germline V gene lookup returns CDR1 DFQATT and CDR2 SNEGSKA (reference sequence). The CDR3 sequence is CSAPGQAGNQPQHF. CDR3 nucleotides: TGCAGTGCTCCAGGACAGGCTGGAAATCAGCCCCAGCATTTT.

For this clonotype: A read error is possible here, since a much larger clone lies one base away. The conserved phenylalanine or tryptophan is not found at the CDR3 terminus, so this likely reflects a read error. The V and J genes are TRBV12-3 or TRBV12-4 and TRBJ1-3, with D uncertain. V lost 6 bases to trimming and J lost 0 bases, with 9 bases between them. This CDR3 contains 14 residues. The CDR3 DNA is TGTGCCAGCAGCTACTTCCTCTCTGGAAACACCATATATTTG. Protein: CASSYFLSGNTIYL.

This clonotype was found many times. This chain links TRBV6-5 with TRBJ1-1; D call uncertain. V was pared by 0 bases and J by 11 bases, with 13 bases between. Germline V lookup: CDR1 MNHEY, CDR2 SVGAGI. The CDR3 has 13 amino acids. CDR3 nucleotide sequence: TGTGCCAGCAGTTACTCAGTCCTGGACGTGGCTTTCTTT. Translation: CASSYSVLDVAFF.

This clonotype was recorded once. The V and J genes are TRBV5-4 and TRBJ2-5, with D possibly being TRBD2 (6 bases). The CDR3 has 13 residues. V gave up 0 bases and J gave up 3 bases, with 6 bases separating them. Germline values: CDR1 SGHNT, CDR2 YYREEE (reference sequence). The CDR3, as DNA: TGTGCCAGCAGCTTGGGACTAGAAGAGACCCAGTACTTC. Translation gives CASSLGLEETQYF.

A word on this clonotype: This may be a read error, as it is one base from a much larger clone. The genes are TRBV7-8 and TRBJ2-7, with D perhaps assigned TRBD1 or TRBD2 (5 bases each). Germline CDR1 SGHVS, CDR2 FQNEAQ. Trimming removed 6 bases at V and 2 bases at J, with 23 bases between. CDR3 size: 17 residues. The CDR3 region has the DNA TGTGCCAGCAGTTACGAATTGGGGGAATCCAACCCCTACGAGCAGTACTTC. This translates into CASSYELGESNPYEQYF.